The entry below describes one T cell receptor beta chain. These data belong to a study of T cell responses to AZD1222 COVID-19 vaccine. The CDR3 is 18 residues long. The trim removed 6 bases at V and 1 base at J, leaving 17 bases unmatched. The germline V gene encodes CDR1 SGHAT and CDR2 FQNNGV. Profiled with immunoSEQ multiplex PCR; TCRdb holds only in-frame clones, not every one. In the table there are around 140,000 clones, roughly 93% of which are singletons. The chain recombines TRBV11-2 with TRBJ2-5; 7 bases align to TRBD1. This specimen consisted of peripheral blood, obtained after recovery from COVID-19. This receptor was obtained from an adult who had recovered from COVID-19. CDR3 protein: CASSPLGQAPKRQETQYF. In nucleotides, the CDR3 is TGTGCCAGCAGTCCCCTTGGACAGGCGCCGAAACGCCAAGAGACCCAGTACTTC.